This TCR beta chain comes out of a study of cytomegalovirus exposure and HLA in healthy donors. PCR primers comprised 60 Vbeta and 13 Jbeta primers. Sequenced by immunoSEQ multiplex PCR; TCRdb stores in-frame clones only, minus some. The sample has about 120,000 clones, roughly 80% seen once. This CDR3 spans 14 amino acids. The V gene's germline CDR1 is SGHNT and CDR2 YYREEE (reference sequence). Trimming took off 0 bases at V and 3 bases at J, with 8 bases between the two ends. This sequence originates from a man in his late teens or twenties in good health and CMV-seropositive. Sequencing used PBMCs. The rearrangement links TRBV5-4 to TRBJ2-3; D uncertain. CDR3 DNA: TGTGCCAGCAGCTTGGCCGACGGGACAGATACGCAGTATTTT. Translating it yields CASSLADGTDTQYF.